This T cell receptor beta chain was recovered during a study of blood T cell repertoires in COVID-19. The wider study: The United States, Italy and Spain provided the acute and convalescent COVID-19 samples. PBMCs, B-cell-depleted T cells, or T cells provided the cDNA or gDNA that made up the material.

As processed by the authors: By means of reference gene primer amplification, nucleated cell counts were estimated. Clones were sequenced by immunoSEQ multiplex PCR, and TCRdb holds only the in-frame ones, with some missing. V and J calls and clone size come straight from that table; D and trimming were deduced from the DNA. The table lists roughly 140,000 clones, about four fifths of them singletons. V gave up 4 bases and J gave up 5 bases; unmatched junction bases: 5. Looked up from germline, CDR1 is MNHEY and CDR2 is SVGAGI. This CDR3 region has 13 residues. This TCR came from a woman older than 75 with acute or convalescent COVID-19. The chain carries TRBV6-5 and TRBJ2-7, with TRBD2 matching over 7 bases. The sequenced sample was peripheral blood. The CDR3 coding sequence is TGTGCCAGCAGTTCCCCGGGGGGACACGAGCAGTACTTC. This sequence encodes CASSSPGGHEQYF.